This TCR beta chain was sequenced in a study of cytomegalovirus exposure and HLA in healthy donors. Findings and caveats of the study: Rare TCR sequences dominated, though some public TCRs recurred in many donors. Accounts indicate the classifier identified cytomegalovirus status with strong specificity and sensitivity.

This CDR3 region has 15 residues. With 3 bases clipped from V and 1 base from J, the junction kept 8 bases outside the gene matches. Germline V gene sequence: CDR1 SQVTM, CDR2 ANQGSEA. The sample holds one count of this clone. Its antigen is unidentified. In the PCR, 60 Vbeta and 13 Jbeta primers were used. Profiling relied on immunoSEQ multiplex PCR, and the TCRdb table lists in-frame clones only, not all of them. The sample includes around 170,000 clones, 65% to 85% of them seen just once. Specimen: PBMCs. The rearrangement joins TRBV29-1 to TRBJ2-7, with 8 bases matching TRBD1. The sequence came from a girl aged 5 to 17 in good health and CMV-seropositive. CDR3 DNA: TGCAGCGTTGAGGTCGGCAGGGGGCTTTCCTACGAGCAGTACTTC. Its protein product is CSVEVGRGLSYEQYF.